This T cell receptor beta chain appears in the sequencing data of a study of Ad26.COV2.S vaccination and SARS-CoV-2 variants. Study as a whole: By the intramuscular route, Ad26.COV2.S was given once, or twice 56 days apart.

The treatment was: approximately 18 received Ad26.COV2.S at low or high dose, single or two shots; 5 received placebo; per-sample allocation not given. Samples came from day 63 after the first vaccine or placebo injection. Vaccination employed an Ad26 vector expressing the Wuhan-strain SARS-CoV-2 spike. Sequenced by immunoSEQ multiplex PCR; TCRdb stores in-frame clones only, minus some. The sample shows about 680,000 clones, more than 70% of them seen only once. The TCR originated in a person between 18 and 59 years old who received the Ad26.COV2.S COVID-19 vaccine or a placebo. This specimen was peripheral blood, taken in a trial of Ad26.COV2.S vaccine versus placebo.

The CDR3 loop is CASSADRVVGEKLFF. Here the CDR3 DNA reads TGTGCCAGTAGTGCGGACAGGGTGGTTGGTGAAAAACTGTTTTTT. This chain uses TRBV19 with TRBJ1-4; 8 bases are a match to TRBD1. The CDR3 consists of 15 residues. CDR1 and CDR2 (germline): LNHDA, SQIVND (reference sequence). V gave up 5 bases and J gave up 7 bases; unmatched junction bases: 9.